Below are 21 T cell receptor beta chains sequenced from a single sample in a study of blood T cell repertoires in COVID-19. Clones were read by immunoSEQ multiplex PCR, and TCRdb kept only the in-frame ones, dropping some. The top ten clones hold approximately 1.3% of a sample with over 300,000 clones, more than 70% of them seen once. Material for sequencing was peripheral blood. The receptor source for this set is a woman in her fifties or sixties with acute or convalescent COVID-19.

The chain employs TRBV19 and TRBJ2-1; 10 bases are a match to TRBD2. In germline, CDR1 is LNHDA, CDR2 SQIVND (reference sequence). The V segment lost 4 bases and the J segment 10 bases; nucleotides outside the gene matches: 7. This CDR3 is 14 amino acids long. The CDR3 DNA reads TGTGCCAGTAGTAAGAATTTAGCGGGGGGAGAGCAGTTCTTC. It specifies CASSKNLAGGEQFF.

This chain connects TRBV15 to TRBJ1-2; weak D call: TRBD1 (5 bases). Germline V gives CDR1 LNHNV, CDR2 YYDKDF (reference sequence). The length of the CDR3 is 13 residues. V lost 3 bases and J 8 bases, leaving 13 bases between the germline ends. The CDR3 here is CATSRDIGDGYTF. The DNA of the CDR3 is TGTGCCACCAGCAGGGACATTGGAGACGGCTACACCTTC.

The CDR3 spells CASSLLTGTNYGYTF. The CDR3, as DNA: TGCGCCAGCAGCCTATTGACAGGCACTAACTATGGCTACACCTTC. This rearrangement joins TRBV5-1 to TRBJ1-2, with D perhaps matching TRBD1 (6 bases). CDR1 SGHRS and CDR2 YFSETQ come from the germline V gene. The ends were cut back, 4 bases at V and 0 bases at J, with 13 bases in the middle. CDR3 size: 15 residues.

The chain joins TRBV5-8 to TRBJ2-2; D is possibly TRBD1 (6 bases). The CDR3 is made up of 15 amino acids. V was trimmed by 2 bases and J by 0 bases, leaving 8 bases between them. Germline V gene lookup returns CDR1 SGHTS and CDR2 YDEGEE. In DNA, the CDR3 is TGTGCCAGCAGCTTATACAGGGCGAACACCGGGGAGCTGTTTTTT. Amino acid sequence: CASSLYRANTGELFF.

The count of this clone is one. This rearrangement joins TRBV19 to TRBJ2-2; 11 positions agree with TRBD2. The CDR3 covers 18 residues. The junction had 6 bases not matched to a gene; V was cut back by 3 bases and J by 0 bases. CDR1 is LNHDA and CDR2 is SQIVND in the germline V gene (reference sequence). CDR3 residues: CASSITASGGSNTGELFF. Written as DNA, the CDR3 is TGTGCCAGTAGTATTACGGCTAGCGGGGGGTCGAACACCGGGGAGCTGTTTTTT.

This clone appeared a single time. The V call is TRBV7-9, the J call TRBJ1-3, with a possible D match to TRBD1 (6 bases). Germline lookup yields CDR1 SEHNR and CDR2 FQNEAQ (reference sequence). The CDR3 has 15 amino acids. The V gene lost 5 bases and the J gene lost 0 bases, with 11 bases spanning the gap. The CDR3 DNA reads TGTGCCAGCAGCACCTGGACAGCCTCTGGAAACACCATATATTTT. Translation: CASSTWTASGNTIYF.

The V and J genes are TRBV7-2 and TRBJ2-5, with TRBD1 as a possible D gene (6 bases). Trimming took off 3 bases at V and 2 bases at J, with 7 bases between the two ends. The CDR3 loop spans 13 amino acids. Germline V gene data show CDR1 as SGHTA and CDR2 as FQGNSA. CDR3 nucleotide sequence: TGTGCCAGCAGCTTCGGACAGCAAGAGACCCAGTACTTC. This translates into CASSFGQQETQYF.

The chain links TRBV4-3 to TRBJ2-1, with 8 nucleotides matching TRBD2. Germline CDR1 LGHNA, CDR2 YSLEER. V was pared by 0 bases and J by 2 bases, with 9 bases of the junction left unmatched. The CDR3 is 18 amino acids. CDR3 sequence: CASSQESPSGSTYNEQFF. The DNA for the CDR3 is TGCGCCAGCAGCCAAGAGAGCCCCAGCGGGAGCACCTACAATGAGCAGTTCTTC.

V and J are TRBV2 and TRBJ1-1; D not resolved. The V gene lost 7 bases and the J gene lost 3 bases, with 9 bases spanning the gap. The germline CDR1 and CDR2 sequences are SNHLY and FYNNEI. The CDR3 sequence is 12 residues long. CDR3 coding DNA: TGTGCCAGCACGGAGGGAGACACTGAAGCTTTCTTT. Translation gives CASTEGDTEAFF.

The chain uses TRBV19 and TRBJ2-5; a possible D gene is TRBD1 (6 bases). Germline V lookup: CDR1 LNHDA, CDR2 SQIVND (reference sequence). Deletions cut 5 bases from V and 10 bases from J, with 23 bases between. The CDR3 has 15 amino acids. The CDR3 DNA follows: TGTGCCAGTAGTTTCCGGACAGATACGTACCCTCTCCAGTACTTC. Translation: CASSFRTDTYPLQYF.

This chain uses TRBV7-2 with TRBJ1-4, with a weak D call TRBD1 (5 bases). The V gene's germline CDR1 is SGHTA and CDR2 FQGNSA. The CDR3 runs to 15 residues. The V gene lost 7 bases and the J gene lost 2 bases, with 14 bases spanning the gap. CDR3 in amino acids: CASTPEAGTNEKLFF. The CDR3 region has the DNA TGTGCCAGCACCCCAGAGGCAGGGACTAATGAAAAACTGTTTTTT. Full variable domain (missing parts from reference TRBV7-2 and TRBJ1-4): GAGVSQSPSNKVTEKGKDVELRCDPISGHTALYWYRQSLGQGLEFLIYFQGNSAPDKSGLPSDRFSAERTGGSVSTLTIQRTQQEDSAVYLCASTPEAGTNEKLFFGSGTQLSVL.

The chain joins TRBV6-5 to TRBJ2-5, with 10 bases fitting TRBD2. V lost 8 bases and J lost 7; bases outside the gene matches: 10. In germline, CDR1 is MNHEY, CDR2 SVGAGI. CDR3 size: 14 residues. CDR3 protein: CASRAGGPGGTQYF. CDR3 nucleotide sequence: TGTGCCAGCCGAGCGGGAGGGCCGGGGGGGACCCAGTACTTC.

J is TRBJ2-1 and V is TRBV2; unclear D gene. The CDR3 sequence is 15 residues long. The ends were cut back, 5 bases at V and 0 bases at J, with 11 bases in the middle. Germline V gene lookup returns CDR1 SNHLY and CDR2 FYNNEI. The CDR3 loop is CASSPGLGSYNEQFF. The CDR3, as DNA: TGTGCCAGCAGTCCCGGGTTGGGCTCCTACAATGAGCAGTTCTTC. The full variable domain, completed using reference TRBV2 and TRBJ2-1, is EPEVTQTPSHQVTQMGQEVILRCVPISNHLYFYWYRQILGQKVEFLVSFYNNEISEKSEIFDDQFSVERPDGSNFTLKIRSTKLEDSAMYFCASSPGLGSYNEQFFGPGTRLTVL.

V gene TRBV6-4 combines with J gene TRBJ1-5, with D hard to call. Trimming pared 4 bases from V and 4 bases from J, leaving 8 bases between. Germline V CDR1 and CDR2: MRHNA, SNTAGT. CDR3 length equals 13 residues. The CDR3 region is CASSATGNQPQHF. The CDR3 DNA is TGTGCCAGCAGTGCCACGGGGAATCAGCCCCAGCATTTT.

The rearrangement links TRBV10-3 to TRBJ2-5; D possibly corresponds to TRBD1 (6 bases). The CDR3 runs to 17 residues. Trimming shortened V by 0 bases and J by 1 base, and 15 bases separated the two germline ends. Per the germline V gene, CDR1 is ENHRY and CDR2 is SYGVKD. The CDR3 is CAISESITGMAQETQYF. The CDR3 nucleotides are TGTGCCATCAGTGAGTCGATCACAGGGATGGCCCAAGAGACCCAGTACTTC.

About this clone: This could be a read error, since a much larger clone is one nucleotide away. The V gene is TRBV6-5, the J gene TRBJ1-5; 9 bases agree with TRBD1. The CDR3 runs 13 residues. The V gene end was trimmed by 4 bases and the J gene end by 5 bases; junction bases not matched to a gene: 0. Germline loops: CDR1 MNHEY, CDR2 SVGAGI. The DNA of the CDR3 is TGTGCCAGCAGTTGGGACAGGGATCAGCCCCAGCATTTT. Its translation is CASSWDRDQPQHF.

The rearrangement joins TRBV19 to TRBJ2-1; a weak D match, TRBD1 (5 bases). Germline loops: CDR1 LNHDA, CDR2 SQIVND (reference sequence). V was shortened by 6 bases and J by 5 bases, with 11 bases between the two germline ends. The CDR3 spans 13 residues. DNA for the CDR3: TGTGCCAGTAGCACGACAGATAACAATGAGCAGTTCTTC. Translated: CASSTTDNNEQFF.

The chain links TRBV7-6 to TRBJ2-3; 8 bases are a match to TRBD2. The CDR3 spans 14 residues. CDR1 SGHVS and CDR2 FNYEAQ come from the germline V gene. V shed 2 bases, J shed 4 bases, and the junction held 2 bases outside the gene matches. This CDR3 is CASSLLRGADTQYF. The CDR3 nucleotides read TGTGCCAGCAGCTTACTGCGGGGGGCAGATACGCAGTATTTT.

The chain recombines TRBV30 with TRBJ2-3; 8 bases are shared with TRBD2. The CDR3 contains 16 residues. The germline V gene encodes CDR1 GTSNPN and CDR2 SVGIG (reference sequence). This chain's CDR3 is CATPRVVAGSTDTQYF. CDR3 sequence (DNA): TGTGCTACCCCCCGGGTGGTAGCGGGGTCCACAGATACGCAGTATTTT.

V usage is TRBV9 and J usage is TRBJ2-3; D unresolved. CDR3 length equals 16 residues. Germline CDR1 SGDLS, CDR2 YYNGEE. Trimming took off 0 bases at V and 0 bases at J, with 11 bases between the two ends. The CDR3 protein is CASSVGRIASTDTQYF. The CDR3 bases are TGTGCCAGCAGCGTAGGGCGGATAGCTAGCACAGATACGCAGTATTTT.

The chain combines TRBV2 with TRBJ1-2, with D tentatively TRBD1 (5 bases). Germline-derived CDR1 and CDR2 are SNHLY and FYNNEI. CDR3 length equals 13 residues. The germline V and J ends were trimmed by 5 bases and 3 bases, with 10 bases remaining between them. CDR3 bases: TGTGCCAGCAGTACGCAGGGCGACTATGGCTACACCTTC. Protein: CASSTQGDYGYTF.